The 2 T cell receptor beta chains given below trace back to one sample, sequenced in a study of shared clonotypes between healthy human individuals (TCRdb year 2020). The library was built by means of the immunoSEQ multiplex PCR assay. This is the immuneACCESS table as TCRdb keeps it, with only in-frame sequences that have V and J called. A part of the clones is gone; compared with another copy, unresolved V genes explain less than half, and the rest is unexplained. Here the sample has over 850,000 clones; 75% to 85% occur a single time. The ten most abundant clones make up 0.4% to 0.55% of the sample. The sample consisted of memory CD4+ T cells from PBMCs. The label giving this sample's cell subset or site can be read as: CD45RA-negative fraction. The receptors shown here come from a man aged 18-30 years in good health. Some clones in this sample may be carry-over from other donors' samples.

The J gene is TRBJ2-1, the V gene TRBV4-2, with a possible D match to TRBD2 (7 bases). The V gene's germline CDR1 is LGHNA and CDR2 YNFKEQ. V was trimmed by 1 base and J by 7 bases, leaving 17 bases between them. CDR3 size: 16 residues. The CDR3 sequence is CASSQVGGRGANEQFF. CDR3 in DNA: TGTGCCAGCAGCCAAGTTGGTGGGAGGGGGGCTAATGAGCAGTTCTTC.

The chain uses TRBV29-1 and TRBJ2-1; the D is unclear. Germline CDR1 and CDR2: SQVTM and ANQGSEA. This CDR3 is 16 amino acids long. Trimming removed 0 bases at V and 2 bases at J, with 14 bases between. The CDR3 DNA follows: TGCAGCGTTGAAGATCTTAGGGCAGAACCCTACAATGAGCAGTTCTTC. Residues: CSVEDLRAEPYNEQFF.